These 9 T cell receptor beta chains were all obtained from the same sample, sequenced in a study of T cells after yellow fever vaccination. TCRdb called the 5' RACE reads again in MiXCR, with one record for every CDR3 protein. This table has about 340,000 distinct CDR3 sequences, 8.5% to 10% appearing once. Source: PBMCs, taken on the day of the first yellow fever vaccination. These receptors came from a man aged 18 to 35 who received the YFV17D yellow fever vaccine.

This clonotype was observed a few times. The chain employs TRBV6-2 or TRBV6-3 and TRBJ2-1; TRBD2 agrees at 12 bases. The CDR3 is made up of 19 amino acids. Unmatched junction bases numbered 12, after V lost 2 bases and J lost 4 bases. CDR1 is MNHEY and CDR2 is SVGEGT in the germline V gene. The CDR3 DNA is TGTGCCAGCAGTTACGAACTTCTAGCGGGGGGGCCAAAGTACAATGAGCAGTTCTTC. Residues: CASSYELLAGGPKYNEQFF.

The chain couples TRBV20-1 to TRBJ2-4; D not resolved. The CDR3 totals 14 residues. Trimming removed 5 bases from V and 0 bases from J, with 11 bases in between. CDR1 is DFQATT, CDR2 SNEGSKA, per germline (reference sequence). Written as DNA, the CDR3 is TGCAGTGCTGGGCCGTTACTAGCCAAAAACATTCAGTACTTC. Protein sequence: CSAGPLLAKNIQYF.

The rearrangement links TRBV18 to TRBJ2-7; D ambiguous. V was cut by 2 bases and J by 2 bases, with 13 bases left in between. In germline, CDR1 is KGHSH, CDR2 LQKENI. The CDR3 covers 15 residues. As DNA, the CDR3 is TGTGCCAGCTCACCATCACTTGGCAGGACCTACGAGCAGTACGTC. The encoded protein is CASSPSLGRTYEQYV.

This clonotype was recorded a few times. V and J are TRBV5-5 and TRBJ1-4; perhaps TRBD1 as D (6 bases). CDR3 length: 17 amino acids. V was trimmed by 0 bases and J by 5 bases, leaving 17 bases between them. CDR1 is SGHKS, CDR2 YYEKEE, per germline (reference sequence). The CDR3 DNA reads as TGTGCCAGCAGCTTGGGACTCGGAGGGGGAATAAATGAAAAACTGTTTTTT. This gives the protein CASSLGLGGGINEKLFF.

This clonotype appeared a few times. This sequence joins TRBV7-2 and TRBJ2-7; TRBD1 might be the D (5 bases). CDR1 and CDR2 (germline): SGHTA, FQGNSA. The V end lost 3 bases, the J end lost 4 bases, and 13 bases lay between the germline ends. This CDR3 spans 14 amino acids. DNA for the CDR3: TGTGCCAGCAGCTTCGGTCAGGGTTGGTACGAGCAGTACGTC. Translating it yields CASSFGQGWYEQYV.

The chain is built from TRBV20-1 and TRBJ1-5; D perhaps matches TRBD1 (5 bases). The germline V gene has CDR1 DFQATT and CDR2 SNEGSKA (reference sequence). The CDR3 has 12 residues. Trimming took 6 bases from V and 4 from J, leaving 10 bases between them. Here the CDR3 DNA reads TGCAGTGCGAGTCAGGGAAATCAGCCCCAGCATTTT. Encoded protein: CSASQGNQPQHF.

This clonotype has just a few counts. This rearrangement joins TRBV25-1 to TRBJ2-5; D tentatively reads TRBD1 or TRBD2 (5 bases each). The CDR3 runs to 13 residues. V was clipped by 0 bases and J by 5 bases, with 7 bases between them. Germline V gene sequence: CDR1 MGHDK, CDR2 SYGVNS. The CDR3 sequence is CASSEYGAETQYF. In DNA, the CDR3 is TGTGCCAGCAGTGAATACGGGGCGGAGACCCAGTACTTC.

The chain combines TRBV20-1 with TRBJ1-2; D remains ambiguous. The CDR3 extends over 15 amino acids. Trimming removed 3 bases at V and 4 bases at J, with 18 bases between. Germline assignment: CDR1 DFQATT and CDR2 SNEGSKA (reference sequence). The CDR3 region is CSASDGNERVYGYTF. CDR3 sequence (DNA): TGCAGTGCTAGCGATGGGAACGAACGGGTCTATGGCTACACCTTC.

This clonotype turned up a few times. The chain combines TRBV5-1 with TRBJ2-3, with 9 bases that match TRBD1. J lost 5 bases, V lost 7 bases, and 11 bases had no gene match. Germline CDR1 reads SGHRS; CDR2 reads YFSETQ. The length of the CDR3 is 15 residues. CDR3 region: CASGARGQGGDTQYF. For the CDR3, the DNA is TGCGCCAGCGGGGCACGGGGACAGGGAGGAGATACGCAGTATTTT.